This T cell receptor (beta chain) appears in the sequencing data of a study of blood T cell repertoires in COVID-19. Study at large: Italy, Spain and the United States were the sources of the convalescent and acute COVID-19 samples. PBMCs, B-cell-depleted T cells, or T cells provided the cDNA or gDNA that made up the material.

V lost 0 bases, J lost 4 bases, and 7 bases lay in between. CDR1 and CDR2 from the germline V gene are SGDLS and YYNGEE. The CDR3 runs to 13 residues. As originally analysed: Reference gene primer amplification gave estimated nucleated cell counts. Sequenced by immunoSEQ multiplex PCR; TCRdb stores in-frame clones only, minus some. V and J calls plus clone size are reproduced from that table; the DNA served to infer D and trimming. The sample has under 60,000 clones; 90% are singletons. The gene calls are TRBV9 and TRBJ1-1; D call uncertain. This TCR derives from a man aged 50 to 60 with acute or convalescent COVID-19. Sequenced material: peripheral blood. The CDR3 DNA follows: TGTGCCAGCAGCGTAGGGCCCTCCACTGAAGCTTTCTTT. Translating gives CASSVGPSTEAFF. Using reference TRBV9 and TRBJ1-1 for the parts outside the CDR3, the full variable domain is DSGVTQTPKHLITATGQRVTLRCSPRSGDLSVYWYQQSLDQGLQFLIQYYNGEERAKGNILERFSAQQFPDLHSELNLSSLELGDSALYFCASSVGPSTEAFFGQGTRLTVV.